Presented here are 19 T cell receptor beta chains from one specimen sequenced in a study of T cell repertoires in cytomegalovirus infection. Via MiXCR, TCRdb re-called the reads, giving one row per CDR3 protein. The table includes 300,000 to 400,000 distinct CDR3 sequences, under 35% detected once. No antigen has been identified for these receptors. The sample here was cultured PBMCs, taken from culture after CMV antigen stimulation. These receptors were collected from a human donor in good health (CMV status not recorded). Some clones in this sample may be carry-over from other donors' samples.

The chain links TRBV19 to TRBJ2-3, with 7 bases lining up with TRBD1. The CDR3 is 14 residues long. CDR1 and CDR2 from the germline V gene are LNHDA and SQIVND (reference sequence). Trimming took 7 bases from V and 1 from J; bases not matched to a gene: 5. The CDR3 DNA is TGTGCCAGTATCCCGGACAGGCGCACAGATACGCAGTATTTT. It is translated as CASIPDRRTDTQYF.

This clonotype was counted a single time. The CDR3 region has the DNA TGTGCCAGCAGCCCAAAAGCATCCGTGGATGAGCAGTTCTTC. As protein: CASSPKASVDEQFF. V and J are TRBV7-4 and TRBJ2-1, with no clear D. CDR1 and CDR2 (germline): SGHVT, SQSDAQ. Trimming removed 5 bases at V and 8 bases at J, with 16 bases between. The CDR3 is made up of 14 amino acids.

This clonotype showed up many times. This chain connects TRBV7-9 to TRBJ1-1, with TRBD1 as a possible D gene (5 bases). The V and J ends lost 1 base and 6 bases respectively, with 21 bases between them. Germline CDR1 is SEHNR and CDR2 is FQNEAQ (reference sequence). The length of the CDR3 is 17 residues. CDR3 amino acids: CASSLGRSMRQGPEAFF. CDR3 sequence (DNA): TGTGCCAGCAGCTTAGGAAGGAGTATGCGGCAGGGCCCTGAAGCTTTCTTT.

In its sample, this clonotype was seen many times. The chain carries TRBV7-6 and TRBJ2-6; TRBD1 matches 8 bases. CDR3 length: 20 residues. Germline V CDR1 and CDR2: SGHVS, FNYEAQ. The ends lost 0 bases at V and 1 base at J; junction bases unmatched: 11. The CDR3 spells CASSLATPGTGGSGANVLTF. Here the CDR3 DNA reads TGTGCCAGCAGCTTAGCTACTCCCGGGACAGGTGGATCTGGGGCCAACGTCCTGACTTTC.

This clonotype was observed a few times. The CDR3 DNA reads as TGTGCCAGCAGACCCGGGACCAACTACTACGAGCAGTACTTC. This encodes CASRPGTNYYEQYF. The chain combines TRBV12-3 or TRBV12-4 with TRBJ2-7; either TRBD1 or TRBD2 may supply D (5 bases each). V was cut by 6 bases and J by 3 bases, with 15 bases left in between. CDR3 size: 14 residues.

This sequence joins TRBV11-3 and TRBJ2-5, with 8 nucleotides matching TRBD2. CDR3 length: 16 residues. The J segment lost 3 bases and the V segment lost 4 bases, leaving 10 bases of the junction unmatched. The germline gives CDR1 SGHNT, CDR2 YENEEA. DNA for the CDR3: TGTGCCAGCAGCTCTTCCTTTTTAGCGGGAAAAGAGACCCAGTACTTC. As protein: CASSSSFLAGKETQYF.

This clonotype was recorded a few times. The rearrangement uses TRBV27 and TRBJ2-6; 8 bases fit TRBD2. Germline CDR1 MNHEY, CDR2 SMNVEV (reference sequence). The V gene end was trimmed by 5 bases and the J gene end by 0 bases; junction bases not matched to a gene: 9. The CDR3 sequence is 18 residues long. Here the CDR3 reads CASSMTTGGYSGANVLTF. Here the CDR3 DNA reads TGTGCCAGCAGTATGACGACGGGGGGGTACTCTGGGGCCAACGTCCTGACTTTC.

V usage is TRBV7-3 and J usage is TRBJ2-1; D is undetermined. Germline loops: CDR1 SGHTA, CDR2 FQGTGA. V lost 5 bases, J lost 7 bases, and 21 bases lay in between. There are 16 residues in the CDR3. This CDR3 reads CASSLNLDASINEQFF. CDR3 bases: TGTGCCAGCAGCCTTAACTTGGACGCTTCCATTAATGAGCAGTTCTTC.

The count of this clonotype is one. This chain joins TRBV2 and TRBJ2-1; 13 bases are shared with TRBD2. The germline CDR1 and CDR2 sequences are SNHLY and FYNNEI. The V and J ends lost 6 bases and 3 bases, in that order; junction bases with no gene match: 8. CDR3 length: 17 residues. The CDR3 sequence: CASSPGLAGLIYNEQFF. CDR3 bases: TGTGCCAGCAGCCCGGGACTAGCGGGACTCATCTACAATGAGCAGTTCTTC.

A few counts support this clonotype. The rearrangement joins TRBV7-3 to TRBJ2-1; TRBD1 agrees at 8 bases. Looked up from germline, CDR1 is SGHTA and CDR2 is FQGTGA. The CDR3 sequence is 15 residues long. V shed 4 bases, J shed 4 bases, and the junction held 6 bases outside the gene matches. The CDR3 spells CASSSPGQVYNEQFF. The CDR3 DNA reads TGTGCCAGCAGCTCCCCGGGACAGGTATACAATGAGCAGTTCTTC.

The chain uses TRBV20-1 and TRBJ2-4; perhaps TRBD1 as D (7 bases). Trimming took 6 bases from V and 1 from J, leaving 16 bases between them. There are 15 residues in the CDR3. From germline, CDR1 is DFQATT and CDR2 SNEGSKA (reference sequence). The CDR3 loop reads CSAEQGRLAKNIQYF. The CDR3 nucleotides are TGCAGTGCAGAACAGGGGAGGCTGGCCAAAAACATTCAGTACTTC.

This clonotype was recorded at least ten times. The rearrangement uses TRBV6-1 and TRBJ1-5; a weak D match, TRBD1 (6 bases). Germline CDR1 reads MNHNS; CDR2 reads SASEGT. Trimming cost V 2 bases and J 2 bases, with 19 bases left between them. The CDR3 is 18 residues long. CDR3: CASSEWIGGSAGNQPQHF. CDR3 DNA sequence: TGTGCCAGCAGTGAATGGATAGGGGGGAGTGCGGGCAATCAGCCCCAGCATTTT.

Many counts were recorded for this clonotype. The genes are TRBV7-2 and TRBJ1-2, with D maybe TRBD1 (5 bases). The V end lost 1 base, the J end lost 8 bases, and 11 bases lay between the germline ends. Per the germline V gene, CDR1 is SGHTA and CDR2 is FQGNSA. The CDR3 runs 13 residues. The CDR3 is CASSLGQGRGYTF. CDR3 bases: TGTGCCAGCAGCTTAGGGCAGGGCCGGGGCTACACCTTC.

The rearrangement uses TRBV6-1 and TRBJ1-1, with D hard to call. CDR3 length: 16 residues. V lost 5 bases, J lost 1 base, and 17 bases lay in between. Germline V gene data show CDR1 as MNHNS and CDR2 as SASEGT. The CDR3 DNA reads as TGTGCCAGCAGTCCCGGTTCCAGGATCCCGAACACTGAAGCTTTCTTT. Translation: CASSPGSRIPNTEAFF.

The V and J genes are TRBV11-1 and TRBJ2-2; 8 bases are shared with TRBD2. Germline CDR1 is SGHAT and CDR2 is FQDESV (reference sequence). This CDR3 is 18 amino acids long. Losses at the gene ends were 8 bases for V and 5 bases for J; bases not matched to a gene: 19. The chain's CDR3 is CASGSGGRAGVLTGELFF. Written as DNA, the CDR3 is TGTGCCAGCGGTTCGGGCGGGCGAGCGGGAGTCTTGACCGGGGAGCTGTTTTTT.

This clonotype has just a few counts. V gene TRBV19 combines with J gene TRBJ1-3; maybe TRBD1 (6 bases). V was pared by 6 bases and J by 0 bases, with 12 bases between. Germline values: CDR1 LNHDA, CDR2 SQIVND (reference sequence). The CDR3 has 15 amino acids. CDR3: CASSARGISGNTIYF. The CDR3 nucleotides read TGTGCCAGTAGCGCAAGGGGGATCTCTGGAAACACCATATATTTT.

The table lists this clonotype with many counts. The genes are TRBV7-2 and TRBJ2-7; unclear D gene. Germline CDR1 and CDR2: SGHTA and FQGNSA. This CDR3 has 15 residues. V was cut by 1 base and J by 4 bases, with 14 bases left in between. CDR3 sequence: CASSLVPAKEYEQYF. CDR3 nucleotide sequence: TGTGCCAGCAGCTTAGTTCCGGCTAAGGAATACGAGCAGTACTTC.

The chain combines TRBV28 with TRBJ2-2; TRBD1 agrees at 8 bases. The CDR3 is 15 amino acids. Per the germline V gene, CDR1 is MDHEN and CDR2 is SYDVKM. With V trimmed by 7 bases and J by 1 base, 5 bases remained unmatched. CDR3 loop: CASIRTGRNTGELFF. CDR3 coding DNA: TGTGCCAGCATCAGGACAGGGAGGAACACCGGGGAGCTGTTTTTT.

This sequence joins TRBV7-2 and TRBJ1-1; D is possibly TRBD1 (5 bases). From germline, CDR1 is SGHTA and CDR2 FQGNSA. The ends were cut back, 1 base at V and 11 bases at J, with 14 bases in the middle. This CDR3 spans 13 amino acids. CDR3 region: CASSLGSRVGAFF. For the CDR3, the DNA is TGTGCCAGCAGCTTAGGTTCCAGGGTTGGGGCTTTCTTT.